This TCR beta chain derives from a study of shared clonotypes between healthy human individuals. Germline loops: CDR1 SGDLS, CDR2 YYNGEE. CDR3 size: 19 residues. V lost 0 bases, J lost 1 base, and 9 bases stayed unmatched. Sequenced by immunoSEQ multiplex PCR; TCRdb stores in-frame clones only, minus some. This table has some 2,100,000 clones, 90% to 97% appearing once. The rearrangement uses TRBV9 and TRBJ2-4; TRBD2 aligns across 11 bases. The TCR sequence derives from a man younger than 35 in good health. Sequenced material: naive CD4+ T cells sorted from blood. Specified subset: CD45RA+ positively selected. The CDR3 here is CASSVAAGLAAPAKNIQYF. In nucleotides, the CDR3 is TGTGCCAGCAGCGTAGCTGCGGGACTAGCGGCACCCGCCAAAAACATTCAGTACTTC.